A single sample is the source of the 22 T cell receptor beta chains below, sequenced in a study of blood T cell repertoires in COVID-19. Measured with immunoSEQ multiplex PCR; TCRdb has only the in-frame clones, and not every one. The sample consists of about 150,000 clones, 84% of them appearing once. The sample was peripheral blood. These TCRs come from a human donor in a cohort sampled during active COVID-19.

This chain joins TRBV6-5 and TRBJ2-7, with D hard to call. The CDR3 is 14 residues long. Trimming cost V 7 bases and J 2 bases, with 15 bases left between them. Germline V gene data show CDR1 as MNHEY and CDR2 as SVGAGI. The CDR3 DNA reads TGTGCCAGCATCCGGAGTCCCCCCCCCTACGAGCAGTACGTC. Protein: CASIRSPPPYEQYV.

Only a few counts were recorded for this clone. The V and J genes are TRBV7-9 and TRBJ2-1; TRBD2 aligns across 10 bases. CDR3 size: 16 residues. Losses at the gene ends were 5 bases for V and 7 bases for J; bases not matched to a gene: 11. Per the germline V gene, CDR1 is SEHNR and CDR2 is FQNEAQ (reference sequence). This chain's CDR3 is CASSGRLSGRRNEQFF. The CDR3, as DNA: TGTGCCAGCAGCGGACGACTTAGCGGGAGGAGGAATGAGCAGTTCTTC. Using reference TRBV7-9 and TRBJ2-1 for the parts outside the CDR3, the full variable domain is DTGVSQNPRHKITKRGQNVTFRCDPISEHNRLYWYRQTLGQGPEFLTYFQNEAQLEKSRLLSDRFSAERPKGSFSTLEIQRTEQGDSAMYLCASSGRLSGRRNEQFFGPGTRLTVL.

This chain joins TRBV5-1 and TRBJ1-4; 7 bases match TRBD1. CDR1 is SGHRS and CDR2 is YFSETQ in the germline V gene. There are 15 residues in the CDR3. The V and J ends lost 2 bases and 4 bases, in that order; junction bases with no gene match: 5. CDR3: CASSFTGAGNEKLFF. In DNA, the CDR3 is TGCGCCAGCAGCTTCACAGGGGCGGGTAATGAAAAACTGTTTTTT.

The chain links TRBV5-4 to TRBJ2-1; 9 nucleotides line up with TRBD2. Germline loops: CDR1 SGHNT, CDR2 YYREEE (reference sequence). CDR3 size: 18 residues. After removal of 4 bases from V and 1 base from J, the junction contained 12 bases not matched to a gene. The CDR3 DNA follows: TGTGCCAGCAGCGGGAGGGTCGTGGCGGGAGGGTCCTACAATGAGCAGTTCTTC. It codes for CASSGRVVAGGSYNEQFF.

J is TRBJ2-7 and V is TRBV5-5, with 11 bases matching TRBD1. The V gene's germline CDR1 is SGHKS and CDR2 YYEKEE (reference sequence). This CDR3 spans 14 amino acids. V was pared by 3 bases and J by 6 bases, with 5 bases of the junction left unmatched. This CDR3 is CASSYGTGGGEQYV. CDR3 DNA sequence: TGTGCCAGCAGCTACGGGACAGGGGGTGGCGAGCAGTACGTC.

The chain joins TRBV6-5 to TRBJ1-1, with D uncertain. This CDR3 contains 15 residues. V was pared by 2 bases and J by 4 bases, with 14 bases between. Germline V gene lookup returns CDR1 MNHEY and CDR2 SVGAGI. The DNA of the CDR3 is TGTGCCAGCAGTTACGATCTGGGCTTCCGCACTGAAGCTTTCTTT. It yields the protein CASSYDLGFRTEAFF.

CDR3 loop: CASSYSGQGASPLHF. The CDR3, as DNA: TGTGCCAGCAGTTACTCAGGGCAGGGGGCCTCACCCCTCCACTTT. The chain links TRBV6-5 to TRBJ1-6, with 8 nucleotides matching TRBD1. The CDR3 extends over 15 amino acids. In germline, CDR1 is MNHEY, CDR2 SVGAGI. Trimming cost V 0 bases and J 10 bases; bases outside gene matches: 5.

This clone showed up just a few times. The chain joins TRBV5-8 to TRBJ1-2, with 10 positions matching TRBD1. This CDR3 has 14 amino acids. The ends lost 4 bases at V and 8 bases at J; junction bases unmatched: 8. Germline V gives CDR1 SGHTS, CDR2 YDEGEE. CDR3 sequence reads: CASSIWTGGGGYTF. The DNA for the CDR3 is TGTGCCAGCAGCATTTGGACAGGGGGAGGCGGCTACACCTTC. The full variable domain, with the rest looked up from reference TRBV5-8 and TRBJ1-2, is EAGVTQSPTHLIKTRGQQATLRCSPISGHTSVYWYQQALGLGLQFLLWYDEGEERNRGNFPPRFSGRQFPNYSSELNVNALELEDSALYLCASSIWTGGGGYTFGSGTRLTVV.

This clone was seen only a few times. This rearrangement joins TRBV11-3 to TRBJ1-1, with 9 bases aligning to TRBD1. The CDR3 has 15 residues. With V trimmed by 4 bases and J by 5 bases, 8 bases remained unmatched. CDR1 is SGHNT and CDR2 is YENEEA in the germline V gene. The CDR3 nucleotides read TGTGCCAGCAGCTCGAAACAGGGGGCGAGGACTGAAGCTTTCTTT. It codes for CASSSKQGARTEAFF.

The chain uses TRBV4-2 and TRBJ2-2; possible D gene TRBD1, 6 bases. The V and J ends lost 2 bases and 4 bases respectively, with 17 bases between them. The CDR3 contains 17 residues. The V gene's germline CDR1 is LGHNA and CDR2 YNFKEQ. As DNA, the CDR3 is TGTGCCAGCAGCCAACCGTGGACAGCCTCAGGCACCGGGGAGCTGTTTTTT. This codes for CASSQPWTASGTGELFF.

The CDR3 loop is CASTDKTFSYNEQFF. CDR3 nucleotides: TGTGCCAGCACCGACAAAACATTCTCCTACAATGAGCAGTTCTTC. The chain links TRBV6-6 to TRBJ2-1; D unresolved. This CDR3 is 15 amino acids long. Germline CDR1 is MNHNY and CDR2 is SVGAGI (reference sequence). Trimming removed 7 bases from V and 0 bases from J, with 13 bases in between.

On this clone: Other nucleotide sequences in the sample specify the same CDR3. The CDR3 sequence is CASSPHYEQYV. CDR3 bases: TGTGCCAGCTCACCCCACTACGAGCAGTACGTC. The J gene is TRBJ2-7, the V gene TRBV18; D ambiguous. The CDR3 extends over 11 amino acids. In germline, CDR1 is KGHSH, CDR2 LQKENI. Trimming pared 3 bases from V and 3 bases from J, leaving 3 bases between.

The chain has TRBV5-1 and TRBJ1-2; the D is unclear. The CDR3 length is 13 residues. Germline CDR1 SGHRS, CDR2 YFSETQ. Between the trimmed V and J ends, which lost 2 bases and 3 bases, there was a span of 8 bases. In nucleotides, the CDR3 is TGCGCCAGCAGCTTTTTAGTAGACTATGGCTACACCTTC. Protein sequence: CASSFLVDYGYTF.

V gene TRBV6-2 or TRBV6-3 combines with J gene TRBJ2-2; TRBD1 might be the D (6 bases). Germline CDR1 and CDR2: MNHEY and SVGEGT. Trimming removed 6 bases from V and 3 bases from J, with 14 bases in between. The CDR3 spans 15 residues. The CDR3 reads CASSPAYRDTGELFF. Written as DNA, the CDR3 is TGTGCCAGCAGCCCCGCATACAGGGACACCGGGGAGCTGTTTTTT.

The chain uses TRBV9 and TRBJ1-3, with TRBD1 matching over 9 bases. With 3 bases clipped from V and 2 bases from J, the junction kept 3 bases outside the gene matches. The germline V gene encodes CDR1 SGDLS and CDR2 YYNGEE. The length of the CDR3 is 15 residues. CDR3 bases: TGTGCCAGCAGCGCCGGGACAGGGACTGGAAACACCATATATTTT. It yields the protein CASSAGTGTGNTIYF. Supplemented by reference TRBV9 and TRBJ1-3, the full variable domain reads DSGVTQTPKHLITATGQRVTLRCSPRSGDLSVYWYQQSLDQGLQFLIQYYNGEERAKGNILERFSAQQFPDLHSELNLSSLELGDSALYFCASSAGTGTGNTIYFGEGSWLTVV.

CDR3 sequence: CAISESTSGSTDTQYF. As DNA, the CDR3 is TGTGCCATCAGTGAGTCGACTAGCGGAAGCACAGATACGCAGTATTTT. The V call is TRBV10-3, the J call TRBJ2-3, with 9 positions matching TRBD2. CDR1 and CDR2 (germline): ENHRY, SYGVKD. The V gene end was trimmed by 0 bases and the J gene end by 0 bases; junction bases not matched to a gene: 1. CDR3 length: 16 amino acids.

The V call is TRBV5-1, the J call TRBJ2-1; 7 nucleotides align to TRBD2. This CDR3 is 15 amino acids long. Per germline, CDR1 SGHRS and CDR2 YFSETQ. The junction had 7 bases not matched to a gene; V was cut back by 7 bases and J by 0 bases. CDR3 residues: CASSRGVTSYNEQFF. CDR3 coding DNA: TGCGCCAGCTCTCGGGGGGTTACCTCCTACAATGAGCAGTTCTTC.

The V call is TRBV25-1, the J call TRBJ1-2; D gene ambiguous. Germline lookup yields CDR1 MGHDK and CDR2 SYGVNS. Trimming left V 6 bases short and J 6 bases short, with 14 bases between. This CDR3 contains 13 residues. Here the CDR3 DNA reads TGTGCCAGCAGATCGTTGGCGGTCGATGGCTACACCTTC. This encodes CASRSLAVDGYTF.

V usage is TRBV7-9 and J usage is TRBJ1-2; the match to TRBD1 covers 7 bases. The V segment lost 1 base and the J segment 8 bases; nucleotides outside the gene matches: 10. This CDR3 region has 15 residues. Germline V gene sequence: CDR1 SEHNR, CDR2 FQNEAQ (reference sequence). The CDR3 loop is CASSLGRTGGSGYTF. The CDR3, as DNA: TGTGCCAGCAGCTTAGGGAGGACAGGAGGGAGCGGCTACACCTTC.

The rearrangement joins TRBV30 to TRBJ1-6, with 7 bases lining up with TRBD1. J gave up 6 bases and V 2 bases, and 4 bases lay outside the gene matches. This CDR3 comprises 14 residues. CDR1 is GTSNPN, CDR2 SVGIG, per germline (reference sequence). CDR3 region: CAWSSGTANSPLHF. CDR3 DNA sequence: TGTGCCTGGAGTTCCGGGACAGCTAATTCACCCCTCCACTTT. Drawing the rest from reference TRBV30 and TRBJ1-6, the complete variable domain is SQTIHQWPATLVQPVGSPLSLECTVEGTSNPNLYWYRQAAGRGLQLLFYSVGIGQISSEVPQNLSASRPQDRQFILSSKKLLLSDSGFYLCAWSSGTANSPLHFGNGTRLTVT.

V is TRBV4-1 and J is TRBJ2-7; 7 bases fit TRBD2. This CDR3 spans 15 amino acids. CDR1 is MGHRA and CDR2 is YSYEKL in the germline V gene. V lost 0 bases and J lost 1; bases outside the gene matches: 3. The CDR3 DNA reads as TGCGCCAGCAGCCAAGATTGGGGACTATCCTACGAGCAGTACTTC. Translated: CASSQDWGLSYEQYF.

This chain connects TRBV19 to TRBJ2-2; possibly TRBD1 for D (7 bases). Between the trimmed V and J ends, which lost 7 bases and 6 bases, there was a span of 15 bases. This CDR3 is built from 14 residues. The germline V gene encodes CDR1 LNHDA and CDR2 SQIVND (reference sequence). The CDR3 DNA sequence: TGTGCCAGTACCGGAGGGCAGGGGGCCGGGGAGCTGTTTTTT. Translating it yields CASTGGQGAGELFF. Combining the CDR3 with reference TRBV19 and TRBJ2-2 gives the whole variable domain DGGITQSPKYLFRKEGQNVTLSCEQNLNHDAMYWYRQDPGQGLRLIYYSQIVNDFQKGDIAEGYSVSREKKESFPLTVTSAQKNPTAFYLCASTGGQGAGELFFGEGSRLTVL.